These T cell receptor beta chains were read from a single sample in a study of blood T cell repertoires in COVID-19. Libraries were prepared by immunoSEQ multiplex PCR; TCRdb keeps only in-frame clonotypes and omits some of them. The sample holds around 210,000 clones, over 60% seen once. Sequencing used peripheral blood. All receptors come from a woman in her seventies with acute or convalescent COVID-19. The CDR3 runs from the conserved cysteine through the conserved F or W. The order of the fields is D gene, V gene, clone size, J gene, CDR3 DNA, CDR3 protein. A D gene is named only where the DNA matches it firmly. The size entry is marked missing in some rows and otherwise reads once, few, many or a size class.

d_call: .; v_call: TRBV29-1; clone_size: .; j_call: TRBJ2-1; cdr3_nt: TGCAGCGTTTATGGTGACACCTACAATGAGCAGTTCTTC; cdr3_aa: CSVYGDTYNEQFF
d_call: .; v_call: TRBV5-4; clone_size: .; j_call: TRBJ2-1; cdr3_nt: TGTGCCAGCAGCTTGTTGACGGGGGCCTACAATGAGCAGTTCTTC; cdr3_aa: CASSLLTGAYNEQFF
d_call: TRBD2; v_call: TRBV7-9; clone_size: .; j_call: TRBJ2-1; cdr3_nt: TGTGCCAGCAGCCCATGGACTAGCGGGAGAGATGAGCAGTTCTTC; cdr3_aa: CASSPWTSGRDEQFF
d_call: TRBD2; v_call: TRBV3-1/TRBV3-2; clone_size: .; j_call: TRBJ2-7; cdr3_nt: TGTGCCAGCAGCGCTAGCGGGAGGTCCTACGAGCAGTACTTC; cdr3_aa: CASSASGRSYEQYF
d_call: .; v_call: TRBV29-1; clone_size: .; j_call: TRBJ1-1; cdr3_nt: TGCAGCTCGAGGGGGGGTGAAACTGAAGCTTTCTTT; cdr3_aa: CSSRGGETEAFF
d_call: .; v_call: TRBV6-4; clone_size: .; j_call: TRBJ2-1; cdr3_nt: TGTGCCAGCAGTTTACAGGGAGGGGAGCAGTTCTTC; cdr3_aa: CASSLQGGEQFF
d_call: .; v_call: TRBV5-6; clone_size: .; j_call: TRBJ2-3; cdr3_nt: TGTGCCAGCAGCCCCCGAGGTAGCACAGATACGCAGTATTTT; cdr3_aa: CASSPRGSTDTQYF
d_call: TRBD2; v_call: TRBV2; clone_size: once; j_call: TRBJ2-1; cdr3_nt: TGTGCCAGCAGTGGACTAGCGGGAAGCTCCTACAATGAGCAGTTCTTC; cdr3_aa: CASSGLAGSSYNEQFF
d_call: .; v_call: TRBV5-8; clone_size: .; j_call: TRBJ2-7; cdr3_nt: TGTGCCAGCAGCTTGGCATCAGGGGGGATCTACGAGCAGTACTTC; cdr3_aa: CASSLASGGIYEQYF
d_call: TRBD2; v_call: TRBV9; clone_size: .; j_call: TRBJ2-5; cdr3_nt: TGTGCCAGCAGCGCGACGGGGGGGTCAGAGACCCAGTACTTC; cdr3_aa: CASSATGGSETQYF
d_call: .; v_call: TRBV30; clone_size: .; j_call: TRBJ1-4; cdr3_nt: TGTGCCTGGAGGACAGGCGGGAGGGAAAAACTGTTTTTT; cdr3_aa: CAWRTGGREKLFF
d_call: TRBD2; v_call: TRBV6-4; clone_size: .; j_call: TRBJ2-3; cdr3_nt: TGTGCCAGCAGAGGGACTAGCGGGTCCACAGATACGCAGTATTTT; cdr3_aa: CASRGTSGSTDTQYF
d_call: .; v_call: TRBV29-1; clone_size: .; j_call: TRBJ1-3; cdr3_nt: TGCAGCGTTGACACTGGAAACACCATATATTTT; cdr3_aa: CSVDTGNTIYF
d_call: .; v_call: TRBV2; clone_size: .; j_call: TRBJ2-1; cdr3_nt: TGTGCCAGCAGTGAATTGACAGGCTACAATGAGCAGTTCTTC; cdr3_aa: CASSELTGYNEQFF
d_call: .; v_call: TRBV27; clone_size: .; j_call: TRBJ2-2; cdr3_nt: TGTGCCAGCAAGCAGGGCTTAGGCTCCAACACCGGGGAGCTGTTTTTT; cdr3_aa: CASKQGLGSNTGELFF
d_call: .; v_call: TRBV2; clone_size: once; j_call: TRBJ1-6; cdr3_nt: TGTGCCAGCAGTGAAGAAGGGGGCTCCTATAATTCACCCCTCCACTTT; cdr3_aa: CASSEEGGSYNSPLHF
d_call: .; v_call: TRBV11-2; clone_size: .; j_call: TRBJ2-3; cdr3_nt: TGTGCCAGCAGCAGCTATACAGATACGCAGTATTTT; cdr3_aa: CASSSYTDTQYF
d_call: .; v_call: TRBV18; clone_size: .; j_call: TRBJ2-5; cdr3_nt: TGTGCCAGCTCACCGAGGGACTTTCGTCAACAGGAGACCCAGTACTTC; cdr3_aa: CASSPRDFRQQETQYF
d_call: .; v_call: TRBV7-2; clone_size: .; j_call: TRBJ2-7; cdr3_nt: TGTGCCAGCAGCAACCTAGGGAGGGAGCAGTACTTC; cdr3_aa: CASSNLGREQYF
d_call: TRBD1; v_call: TRBV28; clone_size: .; j_call: TRBJ2-4; cdr3_nt: TGTGCCAGCACCGGGACAGCAGGGGGCGCAGACATTCAGTACTTC; cdr3_aa: CASTGTAGGADIQYF